This note documents a single T cell receptor (beta chain) sequence. What it binds is unknown. This sample stems from a study of cytomegalovirus exposure and HLA in healthy donors. The PCR contained 60 Vbeta and 13 Jbeta primers. TCRdb's table, derived via immunoSEQ multiplex PCR, lists solely in-frame clones and lacks some. The table has 65,000 to 85,000 clones, 65% to 80% seen once; the top ten hold around 10%. V lost 7 bases and J lost 5, with 17 bases in between. Germline CDR1 GTSNPN, CDR2 SVGIG (reference sequence). This CDR3 contains 13 residues. Findings and limits, study-wide: Generally TCR sequences proved uncommon, though certain public TCRs appeared in numerous donors. The sole available immune exposure information was CMV serostatus. A further, later analysis showed that HLA-associated TCR beta chains (compared with equally common others) were more clonally expanded.

This receptor was obtained from a male donor in good health and CMV-seropositive. Sequenced sample: PBMCs. The chain links TRBV30 to TRBJ2-5; tentatively, D is TRBD1 (5 bases). The CDR3 DNA follows: TGTGCCTTTAGTGGGGCTGCGAGGGAGACCCAGTACTTC. Encoded protein: CAFSGAARETQYF. The full variable domain, rest sourced from reference TRBV30 and TRBJ2-5, is SQTIHQWPATLVQPVGSPLSLECTVEGTSNPNLYWYRQAAGRGLQLLFYSVGIGQISSEVPQNLSASRPQDRQFILSSKKLLLSDSGFYLCAFSGAARETQYFGPGTRLLVL.